One sample yielded the 10 T cell receptor beta chains listed below, sequenced in a study of vaccination effects on CD4 cells after COVID-19. Their target antigens are unknown. Measured with immunoSEQ multiplex PCR; TCRdb has only the in-frame clones, and not every one. The table has around 59,000 clones, about 73% seen once; the top ten hold 2%. Viral peptide pool expansion of antigen-specific CD4+ T cells preceded sequencing in the ViraFEST assay. When 10 to 11 days of culture had elapsed, CD4+ T cells were isolated. Every participant took two doses of the BNT162b2 or mRNA-1273 vaccine. Source: CD4+ T cells from PBMCs cultured with HCoV-OC43 spike peptides, taken after COVID-19 vaccination. Described subset: HCoV-OC43 spike overlapping peptide pool stimulation. These receptors all stem from a human donor who received a COVID-19 vaccine.

The chain has TRBV3-1 (or the pseudogene TRBV3-2) and TRBJ2-1; tentatively, D is TRBD1 or TRBD2 (5 bases each). Trimming took 2 bases from V and 1 from J, leaving 9 bases between them. The CDR3 is 15 residues long. The V gene's germline CDR1 is LGHDT and CDR2 YNNKEL (reference sequence). CDR3 nucleotide sequence: TGTGCCAGCAGCCAAATGGGGGATTCCTACAATGAGCAGTTCTTC. Amino acid sequence: CASSQMGDSYNEQFF.

The chain is built from TRBV12-3 or TRBV12-4 and TRBJ1-2; no reliable D call. The CDR3 is 11 residues long. V lost 3 bases, J lost 8 bases, and 7 bases lay in between. CDR3 sequence (DNA): TGTGCCAGCAGTTTCGGTGCCGGCTACACCTTC. This codes for CASSFGAGYTF.

The V and J genes are TRBV10-3 and TRBJ2-1; D is perhaps TRBD1 or TRBD2 (6 bases each). Germline V gene sequence: CDR1 ENHRY, CDR2 SYGVKD. Between the trimmed V and J ends, which lost 2 bases and 10 bases, there was a span of 18 bases. CDR3 size: 15 residues. CDR3 coding DNA: TGTGCCATCAGTGAGGGGACGGGGGCCTACCGGGAGCAGTTCTTC. It is translated as CAISEGTGAYREQFF.

The chain joins TRBV7-8 to TRBJ2-2; D may correspond to TRBD1 or TRBD2 (5 bases each). Looked up from germline, CDR1 is SGHVS and CDR2 is FQNEAQ. Trimming shortened V by 1 base and J by 1 base, and 10 bases separated the two germline ends. The length of the CDR3 is 16 residues. The CDR3 spells CASSLGGAGNTGELFF. Written as DNA, the CDR3 is TGTGCCAGCAGCTTAGGAGGGGCCGGGAACACCGGGGAGCTGTTTTTT.

This clone was picked up a small number of times. The rearrangement links TRBV7-8 to TRBJ2-2; weak D call: TRBD1 (6 bases). V gave up 5 bases and J gave up 6 bases, with 13 bases separating them. The CDR3 extends over 14 amino acids. Germline assignment: CDR1 SGHVS and CDR2 FQNEAQ. The CDR3 here is CASSQLQGAGELFF. The CDR3 bases are TGTGCCAGCAGCCAATTACAGGGCGCCGGGGAGCTGTTTTTT.

CDR3 nucleotide sequence: TGTGCTAGTGGTTTGAGGGAAAACATTCAGTACTTC. It specifies CASGLRENIQYF. V and J are TRBV12-5 and TRBJ2-4; unclear D gene. Germline loops: CDR1 LGHNT, CDR2 FRNRAP. With 2 bases removed from V and 5 bases from J, the gap between germline ends came to 4 bases. There are 12 residues in the CDR3.

The V call is TRBV6-5, the J call TRBJ1-1; D ambiguous. The V end was cut by 0 bases, the J end by 1 base, with 6 bases between. Germline assignment: CDR1 MNHEY and CDR2 SVGAGI. This CDR3 has 14 amino acids. Here the CDR3 DNA reads TGTGCCAGCAGTTACTCCCCGCAGAACACTGAAGCTTTCTTT. This sequence encodes CASSYSPQNTEAFF.

The chain combines TRBV19 with TRBJ1-6, with TRBD1 matching over 7 bases. CDR1 is LNHDA and CDR2 is SQIVND in the germline V gene (reference sequence). V lost 7 bases, J lost 8 bases, and 5 bases stayed unmatched. This CDR3 has 13 amino acids. The DNA of the CDR3 is TGTGCCAGTACCTTCACAGGGGATTCACCCCTCCACTTT. Amino acids: CASTFTGDSPLHF. Supplemented by reference TRBV19 and TRBJ1-6, the full variable domain reads DGGITQSPKYLFRKEGQNVTLSCEQNLNHDAMYWYRQDPGQGLRLIYYSQIVNDFQKGDIAEGYSVSREKKESFPLTVTSAQKNPTAFYLCASTFTGDSPLHFGNGTRLTVT.

This clone occurred a few times. The rearrangement uses TRBV7-3 and TRBJ1-1; tentative D call: TRBD1 (5 bases). Trimming took off 1 base at V and 1 base at J, with 7 bases between the two ends. CDR1 is SGHTA, CDR2 FQGTGA, per germline. This CDR3 has 14 residues. The CDR3 region has the DNA TGTGCCAGCAGCTTAAGGGGACCGAACACTGAAGCTTTCTTT. Its translation is CASSLRGPNTEAFF.

J is TRBJ2-3 and V is TRBV5-6, with D perhaps given as TRBD1 or TRBD2 (6 bases each). Germline V gene lookup returns CDR1 SGHDT and CDR2 YYEEEE. The CDR3 has 14 amino acids. Trimming left V 4 bases short and J 3 bases short, with 12 bases between. Written as DNA, the CDR3 is TGTGCCAGCAGCGTGGGGGGCTGGACAGATACGCAGTATTTT. It is translated as CASSVGGWTDTQYF.